These 25 T cell receptor beta chains share one sample of origin, sequenced in a study of vaccination and CD4 T cells after COVID-19. These receptors lack a known antigen. At the Johns Hopkins FTIC core, DNA taken from cultured CD4+ T cells was sequenced by way of the Oncomine TCR Beta short-read assay. TCRdb reanalysed the PCR reads using MiXCR and keeps one entry per CDR3 protein. Among 15,000 to 20,000 distinct CDR3 sequences listed, roughly 50% were seen once. Time point of the sample: late sampling 161 to 241 days after vaccination in a few convalescent patients. Treatment of the sample: approximately nine-day PBMC culture with coronavirus spike peptide pools or control peptides (ViraFEST assay). The source material was CD4+ T cells from blood, cultured in vitro, sampled about 7 months after SARS-CoV-2 vaccination. The receptor source for this set is a human donor who had recovered from COVID-19.

The chain joins TRBV20-1 to TRBJ2-1, with 11 bases matching TRBD2. V lost 3 bases and J lost 2; bases outside the gene matches: 3. The CDR3 length is 15 residues. Germline CDR1 is DFQATT and CDR2 is SNEGSKA (reference sequence). In DNA, the CDR3 is TGCAGTGCTAGGGCACTAGCGGGAGCCTACAATGAGCAGTTCTTC. This gives the protein CSARALAGAYNEQFF.

The chain recombines TRBV20-1 with TRBJ2-7, with 11 bases fitting TRBD1. From germline, CDR1 is DFQATT and CDR2 SNEGSKA (reference sequence). Trimming removed 0 bases from V and 3 bases from J; junction bases left unmatched: 7. The CDR3 has 16 amino acids. CDR3 in DNA: TGCAGTGCTAGAGATGTGCGGGGACAGGGGGGCTACGAGCAGTACTTC. Protein product: CSARDVRGQGGYEQYF.

This sequence joins TRBV4-1 and TRBJ1-5; TRBD1 matches at 8 bases. CDR3 length: 18 residues. J lost 1 base, V lost 0 bases, and 8 bases had no gene match. Germline CDR1 and CDR2: MGHRA and YSYEKL. CDR3 sequence (DNA): TGCGCCAGCAGCCAAGATCGAACAGGGGGGTTCAGCAATCAGCCCCAGCATTTT. Translated: CASSQDRTGGFSNQPQHF.

V and J are TRBV7-2 and TRBJ1-5, with 8 bases identical to TRBD1. CDR3 size: 14 residues. V shed 4 bases, J shed 7 bases, and the junction held 6 bases outside the gene matches. Germline V gene lookup returns CDR1 SGHTA and CDR2 FQGNSA. As DNA, the CDR3 is TGTGCCAGCAGCTCGGACAGGGCCCAACAGCCCCAGCATTTT. Amino acids: CASSSDRAQQPQHF.

The chain combines TRBV7-2 with TRBJ2-1, with D unclear. CDR3 size: 13 residues. Deletions cut 4 bases from V and 2 bases from J, with 6 bases between. Germline CDR1 reads SGHTA; CDR2 reads FQGNSA. CDR3 sequence reads: CASSSRTYNEQFF. The CDR3 coding sequence is TGTGCCAGCAGCTCTAGGACCTACAATGAGCAGTTCTTC.

This sequence joins TRBV19 and TRBJ2-7; D unclear. The germline V gene encodes CDR1 LNHDA and CDR2 SQIVND (reference sequence). CDR3 length equals 14 residues. Deletions cut 7 bases from V and 9 bases from J, with 22 bases between. The CDR3 nucleotides read TGTGCCAGTAATAAGGGAACATGGCTTTCCGGGCAGTACTTC. It encodes CASNKGTWLSGQYF.

The chain joins TRBV4-3 to TRBJ2-2; possible D gene TRBD2, 6 bases. Trimming removed 4 bases from V and 3 bases from J, with 24 bases in between. This CDR3 has 19 residues. Looked up from germline, CDR1 is LGHNA and CDR2 is YSLEER. In DNA form, the CDR3 reads TGCGCCAGCAGCCGGCAGGGAGGTGTGCTGGTCTCGGACACCGGGGAGCTGTTTTTT. Its translation: CASSRQGGVLVSDTGELFF.

This clonotype was picked up a small number of times. The rearrangement uses TRBV7-8 and TRBJ1-5, with a weak D call TRBD1 (6 bases). This CDR3 is built from 17 residues. From germline, CDR1 is SGHVS and CDR2 FQNEAQ. V lost 5 bases, J lost 0 bases, and 17 bases lay in between. CDR3 DNA sequence: TGTGCCAGCAGCCCACAGACCCGACAGGTTAGCAATCAGCCCCAGCATTTT. Translation gives CASSPQTRQVSNQPQHF.

This clonotype was detected a few times. The V gene is TRBV19, the J gene TRBJ1-6; no reliable D call. Per germline, CDR1 LNHDA and CDR2 SQIVND (reference sequence). CDR3 size: 13 residues. V was clipped by 10 bases and J by 7 bases, with 14 bases between them. The DNA of the CDR3 is TGTGCCACCTCTCGGGTGGGGAATTCACCCCTCCACTTT. Protein product: CATSRVGNSPLHF.

The chain carries TRBV2 and TRBJ2-3; TRBD1 agrees at 10 bases. This CDR3 is built from 15 residues. Trimming took 6 bases from V and 2 from J; bases not matched to a gene: 5. The germline gives CDR1 SNHLY, CDR2 FYNNEI. This CDR3 is CASSGQGVLTDTQYF. The CDR3 DNA reads as TGTGCCAGCAGCGGACAGGGGGTCCTCACAGATACGCAGTATTTT.

V gene TRBV20-1 combines with J gene TRBJ1-1; no clear D gene. This CDR3 is built from 15 residues. Germline lookup yields CDR1 DFQATT and CDR2 SNEGSKA (reference sequence). V was trimmed by 2 bases and J by 0 bases, leaving 13 bases between them. The CDR3 reads CSARSEIYMNTEAFF. DNA for the CDR3: TGCAGTGCTAGATCGGAGATATACATGAACACTGAAGCTTTCTTT.

This chain joins TRBV20-1 and TRBJ2-2; 10 positions match TRBD1. The ends lost 6 bases at V and 4 bases at J; junction bases unmatched: 5. CDR3 length: 14 residues. Germline V CDR1 and CDR2: DFQATT, SNEGSKA (reference sequence). CDR3 region: CSAGTGAGTGELFF. The CDR3 DNA follows: TGCAGTGCGGGGACAGGGGCGGGCACCGGGGAGCTGTTTTTT.

In its sample, this clonotype ranks as medium-sized. The V call is TRBV7-3, the J call TRBJ2-5, with D maybe TRBD1 (5 bases). V lost 4 bases and J lost 5, with 11 bases in between. CDR1 and CDR2 from the germline V gene are SGHTA and FQGTGA. The CDR3 has 13 amino acids. CDR3 in DNA: TGTGCCAGCAGCTACGGACAATCGGAGACCCAGTACTTC. Its protein product is CASSYGQSETQYF.

This chain uses TRBV19 with TRBJ1-6; 7 positions agree with TRBD1. This CDR3 is 17 amino acids long. The germline gives CDR1 LNHDA, CDR2 SQIVND (reference sequence). V gave up 5 bases and J gave up 6 bases; unmatched junction bases: 13. The CDR3 here is CASSARQGHLINSPLHF. In DNA, the CDR3 is TGTGCCAGTAGTGCACGACAGGGTCACCTTATTAATTCACCCCTCCACTTT.

The chain employs TRBV20-1 and TRBJ1-1; no clear D gene. Deletions cut 3 bases from V and 4 bases from J, with 15 bases between. CDR3 length equals 14 residues. The germline CDR1 and CDR2 sequences are DFQATT and SNEGSKA (reference sequence). This CDR3 reads CSASRAQRGTEAFF. The CDR3 DNA follows: TGCAGTGCTAGCCGCGCCCAACGGGGCACTGAAGCTTTCTTT.

The chain links TRBV6-5 to TRBJ1-2; D unresolved. Trimming shortened V by 2 bases and J by 4 bases, and 11 bases separated the two germline ends. This CDR3 region has 14 residues. Germline V gene sequence: CDR1 MNHEY, CDR2 SVGAGI. CDR3 sequence reads: CASSYEAGRYGYTF. CDR3 sequence (DNA): TGTGCCAGCAGTTACGAAGCAGGCCGCTATGGCTACACCTTC.

This chain connects TRBV19 to TRBJ1-2, with D uncertain. Germline V gene lookup returns CDR1 LNHDA and CDR2 SQIVND (reference sequence). The CDR3 loop spans 15 amino acids. V was trimmed by 7 bases and J by 0 bases, leaving 15 bases between them. Here the CDR3 DNA reads TGTGCCAGTACCCCCTGGAGTGGTGCTAACTATGGCTACACCTTC. As protein: CASTPWSGANYGYTF.

The chain recombines TRBV7-6 with TRBJ2-6; 8 bases match TRBD2. Germline lookup yields CDR1 SGHVS and CDR2 FNYEAQ. Trimming at V came to 2 bases and at J to 4 bases, leaving 4 bases not matched to a gene. This CDR3 spans 16 amino acids. CDR3 coding DNA: TGTGCCAGCAGCTTATGGAGCGGGAGCGGGGCCAACGTCCTGACTTTC. Residues: CASSLWSGSGANVLTF.

The chain recombines TRBV7-2 with TRBJ1-2; no firm D call. There are 14 residues in the CDR3. Trimming pared 1 base from V and 0 bases from J, leaving 6 bases between. CDR1 SGHTA and CDR2 FQGNSA come from the germline V gene. The CDR3: CASSLGRANYGYTF. The CDR3 coding sequence is TGTGCCAGCAGCTTAGGGAGGGCTAACTATGGCTACACCTTC.

Only a few counts were recorded for this clonotype. The CDR3 sequence is CATGLDRNTEAFF. In DNA form, the CDR3 reads TGTGCCACGGGACTTGACAGGAACACTGAAGCTTTCTTT. V gene TRBV15 combines with J gene TRBJ1-1, with a weak D call TRBD1 (5 bases). The CDR3 totals 13 residues. Germline assignment: CDR1 LNHNV and CDR2 YYDKDF (reference sequence). V lost 9 bases to trimming and J lost 1 base, with 12 bases between them.

The genes are TRBV7-9 and TRBJ2-7, with 7 bases lining up with TRBD1. This CDR3 has 14 residues. After removal of 5 bases from V and 0 bases from J, the junction contained 4 bases not matched to a gene. The germline V gene encodes CDR1 SEHNR and CDR2 FQNEAQ (reference sequence). CDR3: CASSPWTGSYEQYF. The CDR3 DNA is TGTGCCAGCAGCCCTTGGACAGGCTCCTACGAGCAGTACTTC.

This chain connects TRBV20-1 to TRBJ2-5, with 8 bases that match TRBD2. The CDR3 length is 13 residues. J gave up 4 bases and V 5 bases, and 6 bases lay outside the gene matches. Germline V gene sequence: CDR1 DFQATT, CDR2 SNEGSKA (reference sequence). The CDR3 loop reads CSARRLARETQYF. The CDR3 DNA follows: TGCAGTGCTCGCCGACTAGCGCGAGAGACCCAGTACTTC.

This clonotype was observed a single time. The chain joins TRBV7-9 to TRBJ2-1; 7 nucleotides match TRBD2. Germline V lookup: CDR1 SEHNR, CDR2 FQNEAQ (reference sequence). The CDR3 consists of 16 residues. Unmatched junction bases numbered 6, after V lost 4 bases and J lost 0 bases. In nucleotides, the CDR3 is TGTGCCAGCAGCTCCTTAGCGGGCCGCTCCTACAATGAGCAGTTCTTC. This codes for CASSSLAGRSYNEQFF.

V usage is TRBV7-2 and J usage is TRBJ1-3, with D possibly TRBD1 on 5 matching bases. Germline V gene data show CDR1 as SGHTA and CDR2 as FQGNSA. The germline V and J ends were trimmed by 1 base and 12 bases, with 16 bases remaining between them. The CDR3 has 14 amino acids. The CDR3 nucleotides read TGTGCCAGCAGCTTAGACAGACAGTCCTCCGACATATATTTT. This translates into CASSLDRQSSDIYF.

This clonotype was picked up a small number of times. The genes are TRBV20-1 and TRBJ1-1; no clear D. The CDR3 spans 15 residues. Per the germline V gene, CDR1 is DFQATT and CDR2 is SNEGSKA (reference sequence). Between the trimmed V and J ends, which lost 4 bases and 10 bases, there was a span of 25 bases. The CDR3: CSATQAPGGSYGAFF. The CDR3 DNA is TGCAGTGCTACCCAGGCCCCGGGAGGGTCTTACGGAGCTTTCTTT.